This T cell receptor beta chain was captured in a study of post-analysis software for immune sequencing data (dated by TCRdb to 2015 to 2017). For the wider study: Disease courses on record covered relapsing-remitting, secondary progressive and progressive-relapsing multiple sclerosis, though some patients had no subtype annotation. The patient repertoires were compared against around 11 previously published healthy control repertoires obtained from donors aged about 6 to 26 years. A subset of samples was prepared in parallel using single-end sample barcoding, then pooled and co-amplified after Illumina adapter ligation.

TCR beta repertoires were profiled from peripheral blood of approximately 13 young patients with multiple sclerosis to demonstrate the VDJtools post-analysis software. The multiple sclerosis patients were children and adolescents ranging in age from roughly 6 to 15 years. Trimming accounts for 0 bases at V and 0 bases at J, while the number of junction bases matched to no gene is 3. According to the germline V gene, CDR1 reads SGHRS and CDR2 reads YFSETQ. Inclusive of the bounding cysteine and phenylalanine, the CDR3 is 16 residues long. Left in the record is the CDR3 DNA by itself, 48 bases read in frame from the first base. For this clonotype: There is no known antigen for this receptor. Base qualities are not provided; no much larger clone lies one nucleotide away.

Receptor libraries were prepared by PCR. Sequencing instrument: Illumina HiSeq 2500. To reduce PCR and sequencing biases, unique molecular identifiers were incorporated into the TCR beta cDNA libraries. Per 1 to 10 million input T cells, roughly 500,000 cDNA molecules were obtained, such that each molecule approximated one T cell. The patient libraries were prepared and sequenced with the same protocol used for the earlier healthy control dataset. Within a given batch, samples were prepared together, multiplexed and sequenced on the same HiSeq lane. The authors' analysis ran thus. Raw barcoded reads were processed with MIGEC, discarding single-read molecular identifier groups before consensus assembly and CDR3 extraction. Clonotype tables were post-analysed with VDJtools, and diversity was normalized by down-sampling all datasets to the smallest sample size. To correct batch-related cross-sample contamination, repertoire overlap clustering matched CDR3 amino acid sequences but not nucleotide sequences. TCRdb reworked the public reads: Q25 trimming with fastp, MiXCR clone assembly, productive beta chains retained. A single entry per CDR3 protein holds the most common genes and DNA from its merged rows. The V and J calls, along with clone size, are taken from TCRdb and not from the paper's own processing. Recorded for this sample are hundreds of thousands of distinct CDR3 sequences; 53% of them occurred a single time. Together, the top ten hold approximately 4.2% of the sample.

What the study reported, not specific to this receptor: Patients showed significantly higher frequencies than controls for about 5 TRBV segments, among them TRBV5-6, TRBV5-1 and TRBV20-1. When samples were clustered directly using the F measure, samples prepared in the same batch co-clustered strongly, which prompted a batch-effect correction. The control group was slightly older than the multiple sclerosis patient group. Normalized Chao1 diversity was significantly lower in multiple sclerosis patients than controls, suggesting substantial peripheral T-cell clonal expansion.

The sample consisted of blood. The chain employs TRBV5-1 and TRBJ2-7, with 10 middle bases fitting TRBD2. The receptor was derived from a girl aged 5-17 years with multiple sclerosis. The nucleotide sequence is TGCGCCAGCAGCTTGGCCGCTAGCGGGAGCTCCTACGAGCAGTACTTC. It encodes CASSLAASGSSYEQYF.